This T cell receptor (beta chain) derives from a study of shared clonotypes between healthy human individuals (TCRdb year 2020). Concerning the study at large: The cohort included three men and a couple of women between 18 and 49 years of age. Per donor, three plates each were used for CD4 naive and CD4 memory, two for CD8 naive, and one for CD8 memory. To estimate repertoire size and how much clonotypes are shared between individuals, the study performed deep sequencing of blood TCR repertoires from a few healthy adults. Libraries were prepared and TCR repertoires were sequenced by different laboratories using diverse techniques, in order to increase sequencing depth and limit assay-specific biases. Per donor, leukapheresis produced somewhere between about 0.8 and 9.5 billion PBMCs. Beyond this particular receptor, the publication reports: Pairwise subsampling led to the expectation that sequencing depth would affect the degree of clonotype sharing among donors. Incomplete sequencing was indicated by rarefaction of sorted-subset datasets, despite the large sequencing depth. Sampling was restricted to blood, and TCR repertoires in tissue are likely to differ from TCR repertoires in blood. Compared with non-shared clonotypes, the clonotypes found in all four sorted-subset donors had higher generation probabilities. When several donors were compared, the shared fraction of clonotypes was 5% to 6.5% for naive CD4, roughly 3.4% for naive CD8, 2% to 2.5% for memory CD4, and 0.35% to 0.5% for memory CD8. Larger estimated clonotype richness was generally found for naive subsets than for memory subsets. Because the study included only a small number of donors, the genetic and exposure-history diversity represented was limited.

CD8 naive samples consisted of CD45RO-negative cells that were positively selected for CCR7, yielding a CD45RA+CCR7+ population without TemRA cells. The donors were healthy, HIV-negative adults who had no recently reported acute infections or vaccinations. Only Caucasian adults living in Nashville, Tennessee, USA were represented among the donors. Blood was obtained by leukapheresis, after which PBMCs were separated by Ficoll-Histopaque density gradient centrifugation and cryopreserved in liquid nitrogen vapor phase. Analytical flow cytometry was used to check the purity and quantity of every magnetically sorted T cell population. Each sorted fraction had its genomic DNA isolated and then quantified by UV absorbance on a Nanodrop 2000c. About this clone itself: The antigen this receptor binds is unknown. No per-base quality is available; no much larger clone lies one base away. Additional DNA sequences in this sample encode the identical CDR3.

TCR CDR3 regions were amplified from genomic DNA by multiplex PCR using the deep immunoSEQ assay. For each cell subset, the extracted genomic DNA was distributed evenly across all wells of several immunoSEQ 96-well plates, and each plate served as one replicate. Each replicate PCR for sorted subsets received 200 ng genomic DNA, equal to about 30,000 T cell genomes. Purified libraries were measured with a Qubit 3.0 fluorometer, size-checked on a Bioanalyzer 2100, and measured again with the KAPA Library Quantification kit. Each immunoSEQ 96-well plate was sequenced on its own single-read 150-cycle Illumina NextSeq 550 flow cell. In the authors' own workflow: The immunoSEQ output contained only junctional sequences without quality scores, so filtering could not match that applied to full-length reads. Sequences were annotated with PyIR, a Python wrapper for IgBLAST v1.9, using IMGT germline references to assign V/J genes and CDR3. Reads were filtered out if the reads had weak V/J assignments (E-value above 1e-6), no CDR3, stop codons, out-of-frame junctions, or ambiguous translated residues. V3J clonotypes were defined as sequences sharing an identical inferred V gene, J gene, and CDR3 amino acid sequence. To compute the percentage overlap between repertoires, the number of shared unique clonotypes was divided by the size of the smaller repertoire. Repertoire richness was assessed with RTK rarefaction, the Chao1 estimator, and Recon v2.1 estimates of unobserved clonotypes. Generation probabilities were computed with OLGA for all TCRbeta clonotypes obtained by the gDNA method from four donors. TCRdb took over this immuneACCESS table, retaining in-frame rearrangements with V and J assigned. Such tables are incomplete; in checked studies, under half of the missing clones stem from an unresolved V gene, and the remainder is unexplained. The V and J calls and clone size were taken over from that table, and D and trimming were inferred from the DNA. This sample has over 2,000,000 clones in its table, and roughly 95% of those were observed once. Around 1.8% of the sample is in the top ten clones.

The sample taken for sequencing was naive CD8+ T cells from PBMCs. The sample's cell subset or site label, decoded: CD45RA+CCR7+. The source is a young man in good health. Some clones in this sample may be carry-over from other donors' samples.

CDR3 protein: CASSFVGPYEQYF. The nucleotide sequence is TGTGCCAGCAGTTTTGTGGGCCCCTACGAGCAGTACTTC. The V gene is TRBV27 and the J gene is TRBJ2-7; a confident D gene designation cannot be given. The trim is 3 bases for V and 2 bases for J, with a gap of 8 bases between the germline ends. Taken from cysteine to phenylalanine, the CDR3 has 13 residues. Only CDR3 DNA remains: 39 bases, in frame from the first base. CDR1 is given as MNHEY and CDR2 as SMNVEV, both from the germline V gene (reference sequence).